Reported below is one T cell receptor beta chain. Assay used: immunoSEQ multiplex PCR; TCRdb lists only in-frame clones, some missing. Here the sample spans about 81,000 clones, around 93% being singletons. This sample was included in a study of T cell responses to AZD1222 COVID-19 vaccine. The clonotype was recovered from an adult who received the AZD1222 COVID-19 vaccine. The source material was peripheral blood, sampled 28 days after the second AZD1222 dose.

CDR3 in amino acids: CASELGGNSPLHF. CDR3 nucleotide sequence: TGTGCCAGCGAGCTTGGGGGGAATTCACCCCTCCACTTT. The rearrangement joins TRBV2 to TRBJ1-6, with D possibly being TRBD1 (5 bases). CDR1 and CDR2 from the germline V gene are SNHLY and FYNNEI. V was cut by 8 bases and J by 7 bases, with 12 bases left in between. The CDR3 spans 13 residues.